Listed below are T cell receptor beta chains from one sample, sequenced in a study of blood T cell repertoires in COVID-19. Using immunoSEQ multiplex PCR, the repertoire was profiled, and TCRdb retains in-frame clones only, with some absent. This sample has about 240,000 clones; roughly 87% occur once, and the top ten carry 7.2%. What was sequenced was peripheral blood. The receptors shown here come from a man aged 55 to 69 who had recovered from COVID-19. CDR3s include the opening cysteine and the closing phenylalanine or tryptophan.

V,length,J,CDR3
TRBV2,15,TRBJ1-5,CASKGGTGGFQPQHF
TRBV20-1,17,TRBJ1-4,CSASSQWGSATNEKLFF
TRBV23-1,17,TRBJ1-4,CASSPDRGRKANEKLFF
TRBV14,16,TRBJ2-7,CASSQELGLRSYEQYF
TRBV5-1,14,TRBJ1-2,CASSSLRTGYGYTF
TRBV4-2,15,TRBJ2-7,CASSQDFLVSSEQYF
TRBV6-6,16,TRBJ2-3,CASSYKSGGITDTQYF
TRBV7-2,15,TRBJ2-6,CASSSSVSGANVLTF
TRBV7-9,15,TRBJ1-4,CASSLSLGVSEKLFF
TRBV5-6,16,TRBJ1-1,CASSPGTGWQNTEAFF
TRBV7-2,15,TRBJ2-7,CASSPERGASYEQYF
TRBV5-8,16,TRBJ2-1,CASSASGTSFFIEQFF
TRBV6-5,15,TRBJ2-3,CASRKTGALTDTQYF
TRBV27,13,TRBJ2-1,CASWRQGYNEQFF
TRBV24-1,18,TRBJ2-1,CATSDFPGTSGAYNEQFF
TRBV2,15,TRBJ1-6,CASRPGQGAGSPLHF
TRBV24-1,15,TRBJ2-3,CATRPQEGGTDTQYF
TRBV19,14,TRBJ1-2,CASSIPGGRYGYTF
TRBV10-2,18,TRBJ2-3,CASSEEESGGNLGDTQYF
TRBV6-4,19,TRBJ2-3,CASSDSRLAGVSSTDTQYF